This T cell receptor (beta chain) is drawn from a study of T-cell reconstitution after alpha-beta-depleted transplantation in children. The CDR3 length is 11 residues. Germline V lookup: CDR1 MNHNS, CDR2 SASEGT. The germline V and J ends were trimmed by 9 bases and 5 bases, with 9 bases remaining between them. Unique molecular identifiers were used in preparing the TCRbeta library. TCRdb redid the calling of the PCR reads with MiXCR, one entry per CDR3 protein. This sample has around 200,000 distinct CDR3 sequences, with around 6.8% found just once. The source was PBMCs from the stem cell graft donor, collected from the stem cell graft. This chain connects TRBV6-1 to TRBJ2-3; the D is unclear. This clonotype was sampled from a human donor who donated a stem cell graft to a child with Wiskott-Aldrich syndrome. CDR3 region: CASQNIDTQYF. CDR3 in DNA: TGTGCCAGTCAAAACATAGATACGCAGTATTTT.